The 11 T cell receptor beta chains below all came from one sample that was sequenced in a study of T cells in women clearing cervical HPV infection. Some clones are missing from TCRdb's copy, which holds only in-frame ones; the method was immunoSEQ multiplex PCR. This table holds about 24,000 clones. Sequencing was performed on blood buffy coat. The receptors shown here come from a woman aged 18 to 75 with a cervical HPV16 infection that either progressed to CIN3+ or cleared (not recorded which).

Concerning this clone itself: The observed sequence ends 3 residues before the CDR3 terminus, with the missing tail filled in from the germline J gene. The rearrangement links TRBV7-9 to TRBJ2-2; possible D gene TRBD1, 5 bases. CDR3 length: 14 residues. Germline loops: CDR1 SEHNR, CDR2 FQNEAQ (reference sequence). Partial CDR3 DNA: TGTGCCAGCAGCTTAGGCGACAGTAATGAAAAG. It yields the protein CASSLGDSNEK. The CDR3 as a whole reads CASSLGDSNEKLFF.

The covered CDR3 bases are TGCAGTGCTAGAGATGGGGGGGCTCGAGAGACG. It translates to CSARDGGARET. The full CDR3 is CSARDGGARETQYF. The chain has TRBV20-1 and TRBJ2-3, with a weak D call TRBD2 (7 bases). The read terminates 3 residues before the CDR3 end, so the remaining end is supplied by the germline J gene. The CDR3 is made up of 14 amino acids. Germline V gene sequence: CDR1 DFQATT, CDR2 SNEGSKA (reference sequence).

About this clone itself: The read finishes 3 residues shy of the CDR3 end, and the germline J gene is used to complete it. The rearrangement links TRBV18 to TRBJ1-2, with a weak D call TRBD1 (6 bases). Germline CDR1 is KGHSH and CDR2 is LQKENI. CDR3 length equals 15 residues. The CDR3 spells CASSPELAGAYDYTF. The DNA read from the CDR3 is TGTGCCAGCTCACCAGAACTCGCAGGGGCCTACGAC.

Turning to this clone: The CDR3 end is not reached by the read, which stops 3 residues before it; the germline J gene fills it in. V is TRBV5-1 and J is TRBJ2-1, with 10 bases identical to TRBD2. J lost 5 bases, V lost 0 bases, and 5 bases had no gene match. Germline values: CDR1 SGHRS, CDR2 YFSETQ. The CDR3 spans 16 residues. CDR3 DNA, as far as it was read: TGCGCCAGCAGCTTGGTTGTAGCGGGAGGTAACAATGAG. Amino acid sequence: CASSLVVAGGNNE. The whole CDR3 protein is CASSLVVAGGNNEQFF.

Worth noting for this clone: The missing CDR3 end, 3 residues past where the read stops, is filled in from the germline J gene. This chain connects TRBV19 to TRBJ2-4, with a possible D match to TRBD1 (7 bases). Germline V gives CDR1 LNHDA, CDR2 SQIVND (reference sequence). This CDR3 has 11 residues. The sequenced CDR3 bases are TGTGCCAGTCGGACAGGAGGGGGT. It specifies CASRTGGG. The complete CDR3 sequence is CASRTGGGQYF.

CDR3 DNA, as far as it was read: TGTGCCAGTAGTATAGGAGGACTAGCGAGCTACAAAAACATT. Protein product: CASSIGGLASYKNI. Given in full, the CDR3 is CASSIGGLASYKNIQYF. J is TRBJ2-4 and V is TRBV19; 9 nucleotides line up with TRBD2. The read terminates 3 residues ahead of where the CDR3 ends, so the germline J gene completes it. This CDR3 contains 17 residues. Unmatched junction bases numbered 7, after V lost 1 base and J lost 3 bases. In germline, CDR1 is LNHDA, CDR2 SQIVND (reference sequence). The variable domain in full, with the rest retrieved from reference TRBV19 and TRBJ2-4, is DGGITQSPKYLFRKEGQNVTLSCEQNLNHDAMYWYRQDPGQGLRLIYYSQIVNDFQKGDIAEGYSVSREKKESFPLTVTSAQKNPTAFYLCASSIGGLASYKNIQYFGAGTRLSVL.

The CDR3 here is CASSLGLKRGNTGELFF. The DNA read from the CDR3 is TGTGCCAGCAGCTTAGGCTTGAAGCGGGGGAACACCGGGGAG. V and J are TRBV13 and TRBJ2-2, with 7 bases that match TRBD2. Sequencing ends 3 residues short of the CDR3 end; the germline J gene provides the rest. From germline, CDR1 is PRHDT and CDR2 FYEKMQ (reference sequence). This CDR3 is 17 amino acids long. The V gene end was trimmed by 0 bases and the J gene end by 1 base; junction bases not matched to a gene: 5.

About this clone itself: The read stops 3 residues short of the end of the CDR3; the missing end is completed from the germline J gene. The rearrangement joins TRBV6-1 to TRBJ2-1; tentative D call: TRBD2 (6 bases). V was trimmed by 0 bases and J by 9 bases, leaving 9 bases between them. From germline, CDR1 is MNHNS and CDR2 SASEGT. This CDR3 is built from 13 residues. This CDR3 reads CASSEATSTEQFF. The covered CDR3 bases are TGTGCCAGCAGTGAAGCCACTAGCACTGAG.

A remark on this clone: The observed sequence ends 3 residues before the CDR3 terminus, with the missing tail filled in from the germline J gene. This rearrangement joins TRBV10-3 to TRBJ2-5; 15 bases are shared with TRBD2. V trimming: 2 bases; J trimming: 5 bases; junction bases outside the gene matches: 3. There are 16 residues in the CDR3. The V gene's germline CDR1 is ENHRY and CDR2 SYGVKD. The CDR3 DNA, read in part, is TGTGCCATCAGTGAGCCGGGACTAGCGGGAGGTGAGACC. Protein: CAISEPGLAGGET. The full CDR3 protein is CAISEPGLAGGETQYF.

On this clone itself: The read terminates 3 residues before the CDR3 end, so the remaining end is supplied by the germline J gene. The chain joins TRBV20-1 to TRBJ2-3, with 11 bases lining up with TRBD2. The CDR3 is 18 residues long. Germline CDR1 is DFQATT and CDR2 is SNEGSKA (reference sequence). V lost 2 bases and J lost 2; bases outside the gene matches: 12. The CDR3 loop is CSARKSFLAGGSTDTQYF. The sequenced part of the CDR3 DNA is TGCAGTGCTAGAAAAAGCTTCCTAGCGGGAGGATCCACAGATACG.

Here the CDR3 reads CSVPSGQGNYEQYF. The part of the CDR3 DNA that was read is TGCAGCGTTCCCTCGGGACAGGGGAACTACGAG. The chain recombines TRBV29-1 with TRBJ2-7, with 10 bases lining up with TRBD1. The read halts 3 residues ahead of the CDR3 end, with the missing end drawn from the germline J gene. Germline CDR1 and CDR2: SQVTM and ANQGSEA. V shed 5 bases, J shed 3 bases, and the junction held 7 bases outside the gene matches. The CDR3 has 14 amino acids.